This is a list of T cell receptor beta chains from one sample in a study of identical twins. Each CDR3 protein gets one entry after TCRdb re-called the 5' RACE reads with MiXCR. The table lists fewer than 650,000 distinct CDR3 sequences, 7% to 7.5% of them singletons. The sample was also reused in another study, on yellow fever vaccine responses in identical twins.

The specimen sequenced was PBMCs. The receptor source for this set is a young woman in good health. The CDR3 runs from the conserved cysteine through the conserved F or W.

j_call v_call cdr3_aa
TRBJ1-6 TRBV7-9 CASSLKGGGDNSPLHF
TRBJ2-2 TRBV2 CASKGETGELFF
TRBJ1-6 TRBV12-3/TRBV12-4 CASKTGYNSPLHF
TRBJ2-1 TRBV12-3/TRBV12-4 CASSLAAGGRILNEQFF
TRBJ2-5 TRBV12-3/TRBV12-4 CASRRVAGYQETQYF
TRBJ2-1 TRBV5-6 CASSLGPAGGDQFF
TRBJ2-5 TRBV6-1 CASSRGLAGTQETQYF
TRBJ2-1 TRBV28 CASSKTGGAYNEQFF
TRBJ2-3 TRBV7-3 CASSLMTGVADTQYF
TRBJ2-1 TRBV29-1 CSVERESYNEQFF
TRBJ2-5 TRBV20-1 CSAREMSETQYF
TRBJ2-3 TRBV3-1 CASSQGSVPRDTQYF
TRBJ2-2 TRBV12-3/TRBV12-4 CASRSLAGGNTGELFF
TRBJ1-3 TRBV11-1 CASSLASSGVISGNTIYF
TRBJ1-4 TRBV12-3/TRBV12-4 CASSFGTGERSNEKLFF
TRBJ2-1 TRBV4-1 CASSHPPRTSAYNEQFF
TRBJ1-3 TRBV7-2 CASSPGLTGNTIYF
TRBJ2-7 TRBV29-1 CSVEGVGTPVEQYF
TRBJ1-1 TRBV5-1 CASSSTGILNTEAFF
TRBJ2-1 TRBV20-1 CSAGQTGLATNEQFF
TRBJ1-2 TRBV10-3 CAISAKTGDGYTF
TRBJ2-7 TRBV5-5 CASSSAQGNYEQYF
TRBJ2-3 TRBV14 CASSQGRRPGLTDTQYF
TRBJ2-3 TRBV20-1 CSAYGGGVASGIVDTQYF
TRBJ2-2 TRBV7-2 CASSPIRSTGELFF
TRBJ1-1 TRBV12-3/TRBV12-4 CASSPITGVFGEAFF
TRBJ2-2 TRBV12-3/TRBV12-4 CASRSGQVNTGELFF
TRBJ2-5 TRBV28 CASSYKTQYF
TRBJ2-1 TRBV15 CATSREGQGWDNEQFF
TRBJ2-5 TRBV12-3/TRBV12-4 CASSLADRLQETQYF
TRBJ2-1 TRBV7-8 CASSGALRDEQFF
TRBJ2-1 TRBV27 CASSPRVGREAVFF
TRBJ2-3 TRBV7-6 CASSLGPKGLAGTDTQYF
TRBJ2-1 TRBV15 CATTESPELYNEQFF
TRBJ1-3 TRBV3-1 CASSQGVASGNTIYF
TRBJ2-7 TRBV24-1 CATSESYEQYF
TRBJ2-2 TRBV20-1 CSAKPPGLAGVRELFF